A selection of T cell receptor beta chains follows, all from one sample in a study of cytomegalovirus exposure and HLA in healthy donors. TCRdb's table, derived via immunoSEQ multiplex PCR, lists solely in-frame clones and lacks some. This sample contains some 200,000 clones. Sequencing was done on a sample of PBMCs. These receptors came from a girl aged 2 to 10 in good health and CMV-seropositive. CDR3s include the opening cysteine and the closing phenylalanine or tryptophan. Fields, in order: D gene, J gene, V gene, CDR3 protein, CDR3 DNA. The D gene is left open where the match is weak.

d_gene: .
j_gene: TRBJ1-5
v_gene: TRBV21-1
CDR3aa: CASSAPDKSNQPQHF
CDR3nt: TGTGCCAGCAGCGCTCCTGACAAAAGCAATCAGCCCCAGCATTTT

d_gene: TRBD1
j_gene: TRBJ1-1
v_gene: TRBV28
CDR3aa: CASSLTGAGFFPTEAFF
CDR3nt: TGTGCCAGCAGTTTAACAGGGGCGGGATTCTTCCCCACTGAAGCTTTCTTT

d_gene: .
j_gene: TRBJ1-1
v_gene: TRBV6-1
CDR3aa: CVLGARETNTEAFF
CDR3nt: TGTGTTTTAGGGGCGCGAGAGACGAACACTGAAGCTTTCTTT

d_gene: TRBD2
j_gene: TRBJ2-3
v_gene: TRBV6-5
CDR3aa: CASSYGGGTDTQYF
CDR3nt: TGTGCCAGCAGTTACGGGGGGGGGACAGATACGCAGTATTTT

d_gene: TRBD2
j_gene: TRBJ2-1
v_gene: TRBV13
CDR3aa: CASRWGLAAGNEQFF
CDR3nt: TGTGCCAGCAGATGGGGACTAGCGGCAGGGAATGAGCAGTTCTTC

d_gene: TRBD1
j_gene: TRBJ1-5
v_gene: TRBV19
CDR3aa: CASTLDRGWNQPQHF
CDR3nt: TGTGCCAGTACCTTGGACAGGGGTTGGAATCAGCCCCAGCATTTT

d_gene: TRBD2
j_gene: TRBJ2-7
v_gene: TRBV11-2
CDR3aa: CASSLALGLEDPYEQYF
CDR3nt: TGTGCCAGCAGCTTAGCCCTGGGACTAGAAGATCCCTACGAGCAGTACTTC

d_gene: .
j_gene: TRBJ2-2
v_gene: TRBV5-6
CDR3aa: CASSLAQNTGELFF
CDR3nt: TGTGCCAGCAGCTTGGCCCAGAACACCGGGGAGCTGTTTTTT

d_gene: TRBD1
j_gene: TRBJ1-1
v_gene: TRBV19
CDR3aa: CASSIAGGQDYNF
CDR3nt: TGTGCCAGTAGTATAGCTGGTGGACAGGATTATAACTTT

d_gene: TRBD2
j_gene: TRBJ2-7
v_gene: TRBV7-6
CDR3aa: CASSLVPWRETAIEQYF
CDR3nt: TGTGCCAGCAGCTTAGTGCCGTGGCGGGAGACGGCGATCGAGCAGTACTTC